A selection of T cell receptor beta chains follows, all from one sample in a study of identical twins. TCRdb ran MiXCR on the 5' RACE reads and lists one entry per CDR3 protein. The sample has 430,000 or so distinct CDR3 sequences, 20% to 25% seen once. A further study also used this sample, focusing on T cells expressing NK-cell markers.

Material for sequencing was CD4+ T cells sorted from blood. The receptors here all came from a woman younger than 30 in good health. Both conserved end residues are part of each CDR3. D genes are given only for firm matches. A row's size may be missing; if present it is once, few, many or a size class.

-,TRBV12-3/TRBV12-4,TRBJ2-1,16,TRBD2,CASSSRLAGGYNEQFF,TGTGCCAGCAGTTCCCGACTAGCGGGAGGCTACAATGAGCAGTTCTTC
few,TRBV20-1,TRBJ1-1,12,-,CSAPGHNTEAFF,TGCAGTGCGCCGGGACACAACACTGAAGCTTTCTTT
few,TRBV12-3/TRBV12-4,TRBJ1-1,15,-,CASSLAGELNTEAFF,TGTGCCAGCAGTTTAGCGGGGGAGCTGAACACTGAAGCTTTCTTT
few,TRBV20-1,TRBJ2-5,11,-,CSANRGETQYF,TGCAGTGCTAACCGGGGAGAGACCCAGTACTTC
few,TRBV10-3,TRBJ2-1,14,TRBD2,CATQGLAGRNEQFF,TGTGCCACTCAGGGACTAGCGGGCAGGAATGAGCAGTTCTTC
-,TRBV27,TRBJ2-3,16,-,CASSPEPSPQGDTQYF,TGTGCCAGCAGTCCTGAACCGAGTCCGCAGGGGGATACGCAGTATTTT
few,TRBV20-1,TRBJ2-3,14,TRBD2,CSAPTSGSLDTQYF,TGCAGTGCACCGACTAGCGGGAGTTTAGATACGCAGTATTTT
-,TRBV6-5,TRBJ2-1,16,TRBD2,CASSYSLAGGNNEQFF,TGTGCCAGCAGTTACTCCCTAGCGGGGGGCAACAATGAGCAGTTCTTC
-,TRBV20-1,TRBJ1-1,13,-,CSARDPLNTEAFF,TGCAGTGCTAGAGATCCGCTGAACACTGAAGCTTTCTTT
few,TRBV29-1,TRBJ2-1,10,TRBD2,CSVGGLEQFF,TGCAGCGTTGGGGGACTAGAGCAGTTCTTC
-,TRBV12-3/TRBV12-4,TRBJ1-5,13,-,CASSLSPGQPQHF,TGTGCCAGCAGTTTATCCCCGGGTCAGCCCCAGCATTTT
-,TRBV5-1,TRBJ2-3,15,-,CASSSTGASPYTQYF,TGCGCCAGCAGCTCGACGGGGGCTAGCCCCTATACGCAGTATTTT
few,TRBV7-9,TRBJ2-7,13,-,CASSQDSNYEQYF,TGTGCCAGCAGCCAGGACAGTAACTACGAGCAGTACTTC
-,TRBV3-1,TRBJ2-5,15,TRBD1,CASRQGANSGETQYF,TGTGCCAGCCGCCAGGGGGCGAACTCGGGGGAGACCCAGTACTTC
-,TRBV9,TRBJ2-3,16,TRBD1,CASSVDYRTGAVTQYF,TGTGCCAGCAGCGTAGACTACCGGACAGGGGCGGTTACGCAGTATTTT
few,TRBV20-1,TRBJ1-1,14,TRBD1,CSARGPGQGIEAFF,TGCAGTGCTAGAGGTCCGGGACAGGGTATTGAGGCTTTCTTT
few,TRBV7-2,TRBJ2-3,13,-,CASSLTYTDTQCF,TGTGCCAGCAGTCTCACCTACACAGATACGCAGTGTTTT
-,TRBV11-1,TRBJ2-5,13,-,CASSLGGLQTQYF,TGTGCCAGCAGCTTAGGGGGGTTGCAGACCCAGTACTTC
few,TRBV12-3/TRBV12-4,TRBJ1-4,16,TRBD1,CASSLATGGLNEKLFF,TGTGCCAGCAGTTTAGCGACAGGGGGCCTTAATGAAAAACTGTTTTTT
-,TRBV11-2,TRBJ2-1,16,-,CASSLDGLSSYNEQFF,TGTGCCAGCAGCTTAGACGGATTAAGCTCCTACAATGAGCAGTTCTTC
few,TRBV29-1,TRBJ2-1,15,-,CSVEDTSLSYNEQFF,TGCAGCGTTGAAGATACGAGCCTCTCCTACAATGAGCAGTTCTTC
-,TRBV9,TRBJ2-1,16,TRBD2,CASSGTSGTSYNEQFF,TGTGCCAGCAGTGGGACTAGCGGGACGTCCTACAATGAGCAGTTCTTC
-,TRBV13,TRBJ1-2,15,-,CASSLGRWQLYGYTF,TGTGCCAGCAGCTTAGGCCGATGGCAGCTCTATGGCTACACCTTC
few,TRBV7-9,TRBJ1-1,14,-,CASSGNPGSTEAFF,TGTGCCAGCAGCGGAAACCCTGGGAGCACTGAAGCTTTCTTT
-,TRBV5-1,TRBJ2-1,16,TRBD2,CASSLNLLADSNEQFF,TGCGCCAGCAGCTTGAATCTGCTAGCGGATAGCAATGAGCAGTTCTTC
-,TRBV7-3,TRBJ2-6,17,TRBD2,CASRPSGVASGANVLTF,TGTGCCAGCAGACCGAGCGGGGTGGCCTCTGGGGCCAACGTCCTGACTTTC
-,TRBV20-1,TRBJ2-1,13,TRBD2,CSAWLAGANEQFF,TGCAGTGCCTGGCTAGCGGGGGCCAATGAGCAGTTCTTC
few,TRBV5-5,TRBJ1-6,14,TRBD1,CASSSDRVVSPLHF,TGTGCCAGCAGCTCGGACAGGGTGGTATCACCCCTCCACTTT
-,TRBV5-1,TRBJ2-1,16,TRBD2,CASSLLAGGSYNEQFF,TGCGCCAGCAGCCTCTTAGCGGGGGGCTCCTACAATGAGCAGTTCTTC
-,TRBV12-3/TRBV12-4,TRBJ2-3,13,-,CASRLIGTDTQYF,TGTGCCAGCCGCCTTATAGGCACAGATACGCAGTATTTT
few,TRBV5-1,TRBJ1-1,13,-,CASSNGQTTEAFF,TGCGCCAGCAGCAACGGACAGACCACTGAAGCTTTCTTT
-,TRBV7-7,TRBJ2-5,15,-,CASSFVGGTGETQYF,TGTGCCAGCAGCTTCGTGGGCGGGACTGGAGAGACCCAGTACTTC
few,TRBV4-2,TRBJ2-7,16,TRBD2,CASSQGGPGGRNEQYF,TGTGCCAGCAGCCAGGGCGGTCCGGGGGGTAGGAACGAGCAGTACTTC
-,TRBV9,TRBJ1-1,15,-,CASSVGPERWTEAFF,TGTGCCAGCAGCGTAGGGCCGGAGAGGTGGACTGAAGCTTTCTTT
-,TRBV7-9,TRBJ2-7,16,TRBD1,CASSRTLDRPLGEQYF,TGTGCCAGCAGCCGGACTTTGGACAGGCCACTGGGCGAGCAGTACTTC
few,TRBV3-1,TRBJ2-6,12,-,CASVQGANVLTF,TGTGCCAGCGTCCAAGGGGCCAACGTCCTGACTTTC
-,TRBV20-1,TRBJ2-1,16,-,CSARDAQAEGYNEQFF,TGCAGTGCTAGAGATGCCCAGGCTGAGGGTTACAATGAGCAGTTCTTC
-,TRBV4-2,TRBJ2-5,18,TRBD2,CASSQDTGLAGGQETQYF,TGTGCCAGCAGCCAAGATACAGGACTAGCGGGGGGACAAGAGACCCAGTACTTC
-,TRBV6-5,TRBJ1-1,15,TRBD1,CASSSPTGGRAEAFF,TGTGCCAGCAGTTCGCCTACAGGGGGCCGGGCTGAAGCTTTCTTT
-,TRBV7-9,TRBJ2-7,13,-,CASTMTLGGEQYF,TGTGCCAGCACCATGACCCTAGGGGGCGAGCAGTACTTC
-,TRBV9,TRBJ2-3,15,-,CASSVRGQGADTQYF,TGTGCCAGCAGCGTGCGTGGTCAAGGGGCAGATACGCAGTATTTT
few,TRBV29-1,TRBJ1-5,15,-,CSVVTQGDSNQPQHF,TGCAGCGTTGTTACCCAGGGAGATAGCAATCAGCCCCAGCATTTT
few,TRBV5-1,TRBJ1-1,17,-,CASSGVRGRNDNTEAFF,TGCGCCAGCTCCGGTGTTAGAGGACGCAATGACAACACTGAAGCTTTCTTT
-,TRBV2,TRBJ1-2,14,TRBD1,CASTLDRDNYGYTF,TGTGCCAGCACCTTGGACAGGGATAACTATGGCTACACCTTC
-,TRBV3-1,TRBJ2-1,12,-,CASSLRLGEQFF,TGTGCCAGCAGCCTGCGCTTGGGAGAGCAGTTCTTC
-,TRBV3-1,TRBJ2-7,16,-,CASSQVNRGVVNEQYF,TGTGCCAGCAGCCAAGTTAATAGGGGAGTGGTTAACGAGCAGTACTTC
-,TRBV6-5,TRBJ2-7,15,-,CASSYSYRLPYEQYF,TGTGCCAGCAGTTACTCGTACAGACTACCCTACGAGCAGTACTTC
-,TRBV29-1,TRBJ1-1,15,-,CSVAPSSGGDTEAFF,TGCAGCGTTGCCCCATCCTCCGGGGGCGACACTGAAGCTTTCTTT
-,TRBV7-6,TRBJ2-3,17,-,CASSWGSSVGATDTQYF,TGTGCCAGCAGCTGGGGCTCTAGCGTGGGGGCCACAGATACGCAGTATTTT
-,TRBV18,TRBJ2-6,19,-,CASSPINVRAYSGANVLTF,TGTGCCAGCTCACCAATCAATGTAAGGGCTTACTCTGGGGCCAACGTCCTGACTTTC
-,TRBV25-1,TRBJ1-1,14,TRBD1,CASGQGAGWAEAFF,TGTGCCAGCGGACAGGGGGCTGGTTGGGCTGAAGCTTTCTTT
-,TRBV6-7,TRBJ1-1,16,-,CASSYRGRAMNTEAFF,TGTGCCAGCAGTTATCGGGGCAGGGCCATGAACACTGAAGCTTTCTTT